The 30 T cell receptor beta chains given below trace back to one sample, sequenced in a study of blood T cells in healthy people across ages. With a J-beta primer mix and a sample-barcoded 5' primer, a second PCR ran about 6 to 11 cycles. TCRdb recomputed calls from the 5' RACE reads with MiXCR, one row per CDR3 protein. Of about 650,000 distinct CDR3 sequences listed, 52% are singletons. Sequenced material: blood. Every receptor here comes from a woman at least 80 years old in good health.

In regard to this clonotype: A much more abundant neighbour one base away suggests this may be a read error. This chain connects TRBV4-1 to TRBJ2-1; the match to TRBD2 covers 8 bases. CDR1 and CDR2 from the germline V gene are MGHRA and YSYEKL. The CDR3 is made up of 17 amino acids. The CDR3 sequence: CASGQSPTSGSYNEQFF. In nucleotides, the CDR3 is TGCGCCAGCGGCCAATCTCCCACTAGCGGTTCCTACAATGAGCAGTTCTTC.

The chain employs TRBV7-9 and TRBJ2-3; weak D call: TRBD2 (5 bases). The CDR3 contains 12 residues. V dropped 2 bases and J dropped 8 bases, with 8 bases sitting between them. CDR1 and CDR2 (germline): SEHNR, FQNEAQ (reference sequence). CDR3 DNA: TGTGCCAGCAGCTTACGTCGGGGTACGCAGTATTTT. Encoded protein: CASSLRRGTQYF.

This clonotype was seen a few times. This chain links TRBV6-6 with TRBJ2-5; D is unresolved. This CDR3 contains 16 residues. The V gene lost 6 bases and the J gene lost 4 bases, with 21 bases spanning the gap. CDR1 is MNHNY and CDR2 is SVGAGI in the germline V gene (reference sequence). CDR3 in amino acids: CASREPTPGRTETQYF. CDR3 sequence (DNA): TGTGCCAGCAGAGAACCAACCCCCGGTAGGACAGAGACCCAGTACTTC.

The chain uses TRBV19 and TRBJ1-6; D not resolved. The CDR3 length is 15 residues. Between the trimmed V and J ends, which lost 3 bases and 9 bases, there was a span of 15 bases. Looked up from germline, CDR1 is LNHDA and CDR2 is SQIVND (reference sequence). The CDR3 spells CASSIWSDLGSPLHF. The CDR3 DNA sequence: TGTGCCAGTAGTATCTGGTCAGACCTTGGTTCACCCCTCCACTTT.

The rearrangement links TRBV5-1 to TRBJ1-2; D perhaps matches TRBD1 (6 bases). Germline values: CDR1 SGHRS, CDR2 YFSETQ. V gave up 3 bases and J gave up 7 bases, with 16 bases separating them. This CDR3 region has 14 residues. The CDR3 DNA sequence: TGCGCCAGCAGCTCGTCCACAGGGATGGGTGGCTACACCTTC. It specifies CASSSSTGMGGYTF.

This clonotype was observed at least ten times. The V and J genes are TRBV9 and TRBJ2-1; 16 nucleotides agree with TRBD2. With V trimmed by 3 bases and J by 4 bases, 16 bases remained unmatched. The germline gives CDR1 SGDLS, CDR2 YYNGEE. There are 21 residues in the CDR3. The CDR3 region is CASSEGLAGGQGLARYNEQFF. DNA of the CDR3: TGTGCCAGCAGCGAGGGACTAGCGGGGGGGCAAGGACTCGCTCGATACAATGAGCAGTTCTTC.

The sample holds a few counts of this clonotype. The chain employs TRBV7-6 and TRBJ2-2; no clear D. The CDR3 extends over 15 amino acids. CDR1 SGHVS and CDR2 FNYEAQ come from the germline V gene. V was clipped by 5 bases and J by 4 bases, with 14 bases between them. The CDR3 region is CASSPRHGGTGELFF. CDR3 coding DNA: TGTGCCAGCAGCCCCCGACACGGCGGCACCGGGGAGCTGTTTTTT.

This chain connects TRBV25-1 to TRBJ2-7, with TRBD2 as a possible D gene (5 bases). The germline V gene encodes CDR1 MGHDK and CDR2 SYGVNS. The length of the CDR3 is 12 residues. V was pared by 4 bases and J by 6 bases, with 10 bases between. CDR3 protein: CASSAPDSEQYF. In nucleotides, the CDR3 is TGTGCCAGCAGTGCCCCGGACTCCGAGCAGTACTTC.

This clonotype was counted between two and nine times. A much larger clone is a single base away; this may be a read error. The chain links TRBV25-1 to TRBJ2-5; TRBD2 matches 7 bases. The last part of the DNA fits TRBJ2-7 better; the J call may be wrong. CDR1 is MGHDK and CDR2 is SYGVNS in the germline V gene. There are 12 residues in the CDR3. The CDR3: CASSGLAYEQYF. CDR3 in DNA: TGTGCCAGCAGTGGACTAGCTTACGAGCAGTACTTC.

The chain is built from TRBV12-3 or TRBV12-4 and TRBJ1-5; D unresolved. The CDR3 spans 15 residues. The V end was cut by 5 bases, the J end by 6 bases, with 17 bases between. In DNA, the CDR3 is TGTGCCAGCAGTCTAACATGGGAGGCGGGTCAGCCCCAGCATTTT. Translation gives CASSLTWEAGQPQHF.

This clonotype was seen only a few times. Given a much more abundant clone one base away, this may be a read error. The chain's CDR3 is CASSQQTGALAYNEQFF. The CDR3 bases are TGTGCCAGCAGCCAGCAGACAGGGGCCCTTGCCTACAATGAGCAGTTCTTC. The chain uses TRBV14 and TRBJ2-1; 8 nucleotides agree with TRBD1. Germline CDR1 SGHDN, CDR2 FVKESK. This CDR3 comprises 17 residues. Losses at the gene ends were 3 bases for V and 2 bases for J; bases not matched to a gene: 9.

This clonotype was detected many times. The chain combines TRBV20-1 with TRBJ2-1; the D gene is possibly TRBD2 (5 bases). Germline-derived CDR1 and CDR2 are DFQATT and SNEGSKA (reference sequence). This CDR3 comprises 14 residues. Trimming pared 6 bases from V and 4 bases from J, leaving 16 bases between. CDR3 protein: CSAGPSRGYNEQFF. CDR3 in DNA: TGCAGTGCCGGTCCGAGTCGGGGATACAATGAGCAGTTCTTC.

This clonotype showed up many times. J is TRBJ2-1 and V is TRBV20-1, with D unresolved. The CDR3 is 14 residues long. Germline V gives CDR1 DFQATT, CDR2 SNEGSKA (reference sequence). V shed 3 bases and J shed 0 bases, with 9 bases lying between them. The CDR3 DNA reads as TGCAGTGCTAGGCGCTCTAGCTCCTACAATGAGCAGTTCTTC. Translation: CSARRSSSYNEQFF.

This clonotype was recorded a few times. The J gene is TRBJ2-3, the V gene TRBV11-2, with D tentatively TRBD2 (6 bases). The germline V gene has CDR1 SGHAT and CDR2 FQNNGV. The CDR3 consists of 16 residues. Trimming stripped 0 bases from V and 0 bases from J, with 10 bases between. In DNA form, the CDR3 reads TGTGCCAGCAGCTTAGATGTGGGGGGAAGCACAGATACGCAGTATTTT. It is translated as CASSLDVGGSTDTQYF.

Ten or more counts support this clonotype. This sequence joins TRBV7-2 and TRBJ2-3; 16 positions match TRBD2. The CDR3 is made up of 19 amino acids. J gave up 4 bases and V 1 base, and 8 bases lay outside the gene matches. CDR1 and CDR2 (germline): SGHTA, FQGNSA. CDR3 loop: CASSLVGTSGRAASDTQYF. The CDR3 coding sequence is TGTGCCAGCAGCTTAGTAGGGACTAGCGGGAGGGCCGCGTCAGATACGCAGTATTTT.

CDR3 in amino acids: CASSYPRASGPDEQYF. As DNA, the CDR3 is TGTGCCAGCAGTTACCCTCGGGCTAGCGGGCCTGACGAGCAGTACTTC. The rearrangement uses TRBV6-2 or TRBV6-3 and TRBJ2-7, with 8 positions matching TRBD2. V dropped 2 bases and J dropped 5; count of bases not matched to a gene: 11. The CDR3 is 16 amino acids. Germline V CDR1 and CDR2: MNHEY, SVGEGT.

The chain uses TRBV6-5 and TRBJ2-3; 9 bases map to TRBD1. Germline CDR1 MNHEY, CDR2 SVGAGI. The CDR3 is 15 amino acids. V shed 5 bases and J 0 bases; nucleotides not matched to a gene: 3. This CDR3 is CASSRTGDSTDTQYF. The CDR3 DNA sequence: TGTGCCAGCAGTCGGACAGGGGATAGCACAGATACGCAGTATTTT.

This clonotype was recorded at least ten times. CDR3 in amino acids: CASSPPGDDNEQFF. DNA for the CDR3: TGTGCCAGCAGCCCCCCCGGCGACGACAATGAGCAGTTCTTC. The chain couples TRBV28 to TRBJ2-1; D gene unclear. Germline V lookup: CDR1 MDHEN, CDR2 SYDVKM. The CDR3 runs to 14 residues. V lost 6 bases and J 5 bases, leaving 14 bases between the germline ends.

V usage is TRBV3-1 and J usage is TRBJ1-5, with D perhaps TRBD1 (5 bases). Trimming took 3 bases from V and 4 from J, leaving 16 bases between them. The CDR3 has 16 amino acids. Looked up from germline, CDR1 is LGHDT and CDR2 is YNNKEL (reference sequence). CDR3 residues: CASSQGGGTWNQPQHF. CDR3 bases: TGTGCCAGCAGCCAGGGGGGGGGGACCTGGAATCAGCCCCAGCATTTT.

This sequence joins TRBV3-1 and TRBJ2-1, with TRBD2 matching 7 bases. The CDR3 covers 18 residues. CDR1 is LGHDT, CDR2 YNNKEL, per germline (reference sequence). V trimming: 1 base; J trimming: 2 bases; junction bases outside the gene matches: 11. The CDR3 nucleotides read TGTGCCAGCAGCCAAGCAAGCGGGGAGAGGGATCCCTACAATGAGCAGTTCTTC. It is translated as CASSQASGERDPYNEQFF.

The rearrangement joins TRBV7-9 to TRBJ2-1; 8 positions match TRBD2. CDR3 length equals 15 residues. The germline V gene encodes CDR1 SEHNR and CDR2 FQNEAQ (reference sequence). With V trimmed by 1 base and J by 7 bases, 6 bases remained unmatched. This CDR3 reads CASSLERAGENEQFF. DNA of the CDR3: TGTGCCAGCAGCTTAGAACGAGCGGGGGAAAATGAGCAGTTCTTC. Full variable domain (rest looked up from reference TRBV7-9 and TRBJ2-1): DTGVSQNPRHKITKRGQNVTFRCDPISEHNRLYWYRQTLGQGPEFLTYFQNEAQLEKSRLLSDRFSAERPKGSFSTLEIQRTEQGDSAMYLCASSLERAGENEQFFGPGTRLTVL.

The rearrangement links TRBV10-3 to TRBJ1-4, with 7 bases lining up with TRBD1. The junction had 8 bases not matched to a gene; V was cut back by 10 bases and J by 3 bases. CDR1 and CDR2 (germline): ENHRY, SYGVKD. There are 14 residues in the CDR3. In DNA form, the CDR3 reads TGTGCCACCCGACAGGGTCCCGCTAATGAAAAACTGTTTTTT. Its protein is CATRQGPANEKLFF.

In its sample, this clonotype was seen many times. V and J are TRBV20-1 and TRBJ2-3, with 10 positions matching TRBD1. V shed 5 bases, J shed 3 bases, and the junction held 5 bases outside the gene matches. Germline values: CDR1 DFQATT, CDR2 SNEGSKA (reference sequence). This CDR3 has 14 amino acids. CDR3 sequence: CSACRDRGTDTQYF. CDR3 sequence (DNA): TGCAGTGCTTGCCGGGACAGGGGAACAGATACGCAGTATTTT.

This sequence joins TRBV9 and TRBJ2-7; 7 bases align to TRBD2. Matching the DNA end better, TRBJ2-5 makes the J call doubtful. The CDR3 is 15 residues long. Germline V gene lookup returns CDR1 SGDLS and CDR2 YYNGEE. In DNA, the CDR3 is TGTGCCAGCAGCGTCAGCGGGATTTCTGGGGAGACCCAGTACTTC. It specifies CASSVSGISGETQYF.

The chain has TRBV6-2 or TRBV6-3 and TRBJ2-7, with 8 bases fitting TRBD2. The V segment lost 5 bases and the J segment 5 bases; nucleotides outside the gene matches: 8. CDR3 length: 14 residues. The germline gives CDR1 MNHEY, CDR2 SVGEGT. Here the CDR3 reads CASSAGTSIDEQYF. The CDR3 DNA is TGTGCCAGCAGTGCCGGGACTAGTATCGACGAGCAGTACTTC.

The V and J genes are TRBV28 and TRBJ2-3; a weak D match, TRBD1 (7 bases). The V gene lost 6 bases and the J gene lost 10 bases, with 11 bases spanning the gap. This CDR3 spans 11 amino acids. In germline, CDR1 is MDHEN, CDR2 SYDVKM. The chain's CDR3 is CASRQGGAQYF. The DNA of the CDR3 is TGTGCCAGCAGGCAGGGGGGCGCGCAGTATTTT. Full variable domain (outside the CDR3, taken from reference TRBV28 and TRBJ2-3): DVKVTQSSRYLVKRTGEKVFLECVQDMDHENMFWYRQDPGLGLRLIYFSYDVKMKEKGDIPEGYSVSREKKERFSLILESASTNQTSMYLCASRQGGAQYFGPGTRLTVL.

The chain uses TRBV3-1 and TRBJ2-5, with TRBD2 matching over 8 bases. This CDR3 region has 17 residues. V trimming: 1 base; J trimming: 2 bases; junction bases outside the gene matches: 9. Germline assignment: CDR1 LGHDT and CDR2 YNNKEL (reference sequence). CDR3 region: CASSQGESGGYQETQYF. CDR3 DNA sequence: TGTGCCAGCAGCCAAGGAGAAAGCGGGGGCTATCAAGAGACCCAGTACTTC.

The CDR3 DNA reads TGTGCCAGCAGTTTACTCCGAGGGTACTACGAGCAGTACTTC. It encodes CASSLLRGYYEQYF. V usage is TRBV28 and J usage is TRBJ2-7, with D perhaps TRBD2 (5 bases). Germline V gene lookup returns CDR1 MDHEN and CDR2 SYDVKM. The CDR3 has 14 amino acids. The V end lost 2 bases, the J end lost 3 bases, and 11 bases lay between the germline ends.

This chain links TRBV7-9 with TRBJ2-5; tentative D call: TRBD2 (5 bases). This CDR3 has 14 residues. Deletions cut 2 bases from V and 4 bases from J, with 11 bases between. Germline loops: CDR1 SEHNR, CDR2 FQNEAQ (reference sequence). CDR3 nucleotides: TGTGCCAGCAGCTTATTGGCCGGGATAGAGACCCAGTACTTC. Residues: CASSLLAGIETQYF.

The gene calls are TRBV29-1 and TRBJ2-7; D not certain. The CDR3 length is 14 residues. V was shortened by 4 bases and J by 2 bases, with 15 bases between the two germline ends. The germline gives CDR1 SQVTM, CDR2 ANQGSEA. The CDR3 DNA reads as TGCAGCGTTGTGGGTTCCACCCTGGCCTACGAGCAGTACTTC. As protein: CSVVGSTLAYEQYF.